This TCR beta chain was identified during a study of blood T cell repertoires in COVID-19. This CDR3 has 15 amino acids. The germline V gene has CDR1 SNHLY and CDR2 FYNNEI. Unmatched junction bases numbered 8, after V lost 5 bases and J lost 8 bases. Per the original data handling: Amplification of reference gene primers provided the estimated nucleated cell counts. Clones were sequenced by immunoSEQ multiplex PCR, and TCRdb holds only the in-frame ones, with some missing. Clone size and the V and J calls come from that table; the DNA yielded D and trimming. The sample has approximately 150,000 clones, 60% to 85% seen once; the top ten hold roughly 17%.

The chain employs TRBV2 and TRBJ1-4; 10 positions match TRBD1. The specimen sequenced was peripheral blood. This sequence originates from a man between 50 and 59 years old with acute or convalescent COVID-19. This chain's CDR3 is CASSQTGGVEEKLFF. The DNA of the CDR3 is TGTGCCAGCAGTCAGACAGGGGGCGTAGAGGAAAAACTGTTTTTT.